The sequence of this T cell receptor beta chain was determined in a study of cytomegalovirus exposure and HLA in healthy donors. Notes on the study in general: There were a few CMV-associated chains whose specificity for CMV antigens was confirmed in vitro.

The CDR3 covers 14 residues. In germline, CDR1 is MNHEY, CDR2 SMNVEV (reference sequence). The germline V and J ends were trimmed by 5 bases and 1 base, with 10 bases remaining between them. Data came from immunoSEQ multiplex PCR; TCRdb stores just in-frame clones and leaves some out. The data hold about 250,000 clones, with about 90% observed a single time. The donors were members of the validation cohort, which comprised roughly 130 subjects and was separate from the first cohort of some 680 subjects. Worth noting for this clone: Its antigen is undetermined.

The TCR was taken from a man younger than 30 in good health and CMV-seropositive. The chain recombines TRBV27 with TRBJ2-3; D gene ambiguous. The specimen sequenced was PBMCs. DNA for the CDR3: TGTGCCAGCAGTACCCTGACTCGCACAGATACGCAGTATTTT. Its translation is CASSTLTRTDTQYF.